This T cell receptor (beta chain) was identified in a study of T-cell reconstitution after alpha-beta-depleted transplantation in children. Germline CDR1 is MDHEN and CDR2 is SYDVKM. J gave up 6 bases and V 4 bases, and 8 bases lay outside the gene matches. The CDR3 runs to 15 residues. This clonotype was found a few times. During its preparation, the TCRbeta library received unique molecular identifiers. TCRdb used MiXCR to reprocess the PCR reads, holding one entry per CDR3 protein. Found here are roughly 350,000 distinct CDR3 sequences, about 9.3% of them singletons; the top ten hold 2% to 3%. This chain joins TRBV28 and TRBJ2-1; 8 nucleotides agree with TRBD2. The input for sequencing was PBMCs from the stem cell graft donor, taken from the stem cell graft. The sequence came from a human donor who donated a stem cell graft to a child with acute lymphoblastic leukemia. The CDR3 DNA sequence: TGTGCCAGCAGTTCCCAAGCGGCGGGGGGCAATGAGCAGTTCTTC. Amino acid sequence: CASSSQAAGGNEQFF.